This TCR beta chain was captured by sequencing in a study of cytotoxic CD8 clonotypes in ibrutinib-treated CLL. Across the study: Partial response was seen in approximately 24 patients and complete response in 2; after median roughly 66 months, about 14 stayed remitted, roughly 12 progressed. Study observations and caveats: A rise in clonality was seen at ibrutinib response, and a fall back toward baseline was seen at progression. In comparison with age-matched healthy donors, baseline clonality was higher and tracked circulating CD8+ T-cell counts. Public clonotypes, rarely seen, contracted or held steady on treatment.

The CDR3 runs to 14 residues. The germline V gene has CDR1 SGHTA and CDR2 FQGNSA. Trimming shortened V by 1 base and J by 6 bases, and 13 bases separated the two germline ends. About this clone itself: Its antigen remains unknown.

Some clones are missing from TCRdb's copy, which holds only in-frame ones; the method was immunoSEQ multiplex PCR. The sample lists fewer than 400,000 clones; 67% were seen once. The sample in question was PBMCs, obtained after 36 months of ibrutinib treatment. The rearrangement uses TRBV7-2 and TRBJ2-7, with D possibly TRBD1 on 7 matching bases. The TCR sequence derives from a human donor with chronic lymphocytic leukemia. The CDR3 sequence: CASSLGQGGIEQYF. The CDR3 nucleotides read TGTGCCAGCAGCTTAGGCCAGGGGGGTATCGAGCAGTACTTC.